This is a list of T cell receptor beta chains from one sample in a study of shared clonotypes between healthy human individuals. Sequenced by immunoSEQ multiplex PCR; TCRdb stores in-frame clones only, minus some. In the table there are around 1,000,000 clones, roughly 80% of which are singletons. Sequenced: memory CD4+ T cells from PBMCs. The receptors here all came from a man aged 18 to 29 in good health. Some clones in this sample may be carry-over from other donors' samples. The CDR3 runs from the conserved cysteine through the conserved F or W. The order of the fields is V gene, clone size, J gene, D gene, CDR3 DNA, CDR3 protein. The D gene is left open where the match is weak. Only part of the rows carry a size: once, few, many, or a class if the clone is expanded.

TRBV18	few	TRBJ2-3	.	TGTGCCAGCTCAACCAGGCAGGCCGCCAGCACAGATACGCAGTATTTT	CASSTRQAASTDTQYF
TRBV7-2	.	TRBJ2-7	.	TGTGCCAGCAGCTTAGCGGCGGGGAACTACGAGCAGTACTTC	CASSLAAGNYEQYF
TRBV9	.	TRBJ2-1	.	TGTGCCAGCAGCGATTACTTAGGGGCAGACTACAATGAGCAGTTCTTC	CASSDYLGADYNEQFF
TRBV6-5	once	TRBJ2-7	.	TGTGCCAGCAGCAACCGGGGACCTTACGAGCAGTACTTC	CASSNRGPYEQYF
TRBV19	.	TRBJ2-7	.	TGTGCCAGTCGATCGGTAGATACTGCCGAGCAGTACTTC	CASRSVDTAEQYF
TRBV19	.	TRBJ1-5	.	TGTGCCAGTAGTGCCTTGGGACGGCTAAGCAATCAGCCCCAGCATTTT	CASSALGRLSNQPQHF
TRBV6-5	.	TRBJ2-5	.	TGTGCCAGCAGCAAAAGCCCGAGGGAGACCCAGTACTTC	CASSKSPRETQYF
TRBV28	.	TRBJ2-4	.	TGTGCCAGCATGCGGGGACCGGGGGAAAACATTCAGTACTTC	CASMRGPGENIQYF
TRBV28	.	TRBJ1-2	TRBD1	TGTGCCAGCAGTTTATCGGGACAGGAACATGGCTACACCTTC	CASSLSGQEHGYTF
TRBV29-1	few	TRBJ2-3	TRBD2	TGCAGCGTTGAAGATTCTAGCGGAGCCACAGATACGCAGTATTTT	CSVEDSSGATDTQYF
TRBV30	.	TRBJ1-1	.	TGTGCCTGGAGTGGAGGGGACTACACTGAAGCTTTCTTT	CAWSGGDYTEAFF
TRBV2	.	TRBJ2-5	.	TGTGCCAGCAGGGGGCAGGGGCTGCGTCAAGAGACCCAGTACTTC	CASRGQGLRQETQYF
TRBV18	.	TRBJ1-1	TRBD1	TGTGCCAGCGGGATGGGACAGGGGCGGCTTGAAGCTTTCTTT	CASGMGQGRLEAFF
TRBV2	.	TRBJ2-5	.	TGTGCCAGCAGCTCCTACCTTGGGGGATCGACCCAGTACTTC	CASSSYLGGSTQYF
TRBV11-2	few	TRBJ1-2	.	TGTGCCAGCAGTTCCCTTGGGCGCGGGAACTATGGCTACACCTTC	CASSSLGRGNYGYTF
TRBV7-9	.	TRBJ1-5	.	TGTGCCAGCAGCTTAGGGGGCTCTCTGGGGCAGCCCCAGCATTTT	CASSLGGSLGQPQHF
TRBV5-1	.	TRBJ1-2	TRBD1	TGCGCCAGCAGCTTGGGGACAGGAGGAGGTGGCTACACCTTC	CASSLGTGGGGYTF
TRBV5-5	.	TRBJ2-1	TRBD2	TGTGCCAGCAGCTACAGGACAGGGCCCGGGACTAGCGAATACAATGAGCAGTTCTTC	CASSYRTGPGTSEYNEQFF
TRBV28	many	TRBJ1-3	TRBD1	TGTGCCAGCAGTTCACCCCTACGGGACAGGGGAAGCTCTGGAAACACCATATATTTT	CASSSPLRDRGSSGNTIYF
TRBV11-2	.	TRBJ2-2	.	TGTGCCAGCAGCTTTGGCCAACTGAACACCGGGGAGCTGTTTTTT	CASSFGQLNTGELFF
TRBV28	.	TRBJ1-5	.	TGTGCCAGTACGCTGTATAGCAATCAGCCCCAGCATTTT	CASTLYSNQPQHF
TRBV6-5	once	TRBJ2-1	.	TGTGCCAGCAGTGGGGAGACGGGGAGGAAGCAGTTCTTC	CASSGETGRKQFF
TRBV2	.	TRBJ1-3	.	TGTGCCAGCAGAGTCATGGGCAGGGGACGGGAGAACACCATATATTTT	CASRVMGRGRENTIYF
TRBV30	few	TRBJ1-5	.	TGTGCCTGGAGCCCCACACGGGCTGAAGGCAATCAGCCCCAGCATTTT	CAWSPTRAEGNQPQHF
TRBV15	few	TRBJ2-7	TRBD1	TGTGCCACCAGCAGAGGGGGACAGGGGAGCCACGAGCAGTACTTC	CATSRGGQGSHEQYF
TRBV6-5	.	TRBJ2-5	TRBD1	TGTGCCAGCAGTCGACAGGGGGCGAGTAAGACCCAGTACTTC	CASSRQGASKTQYF
TRBV7-2	.	TRBJ2-3	.	TGTGCCAGCAGCTTGGCCGGGAACCCAGATACGCAGTATTTT	CASSLAGNPDTQYF
TRBV4-1	.	TRBJ2-2	.	TGCGCCAGCAGCCAAGTTCTCCCAGACCTTAGCGTGAGGGGAATCACCGGGGAGCTGTTTTTT	CASSQVLPDLSVRGITGELFF
TRBV28	.	TRBJ2-1	TRBD1	TGTGCCAGCTCCTCGGGACAGGGGAATGAGCAGTTCTTC	CASSSGQGNEQFF
TRBV5-1	once	TRBJ1-5	.	TGCGCCAGCAGCTTGGAGTCAGGGTCCCAGCCCCAGCATTTT	CASSLESGSQPQHF
TRBV21-1	.	TRBJ2-3	.	TGTGCCAGCAGCAAAGCGCCACAGGAAGATACGCAGTATTTT	CASSKAPQEDTQYF
TRBV29-1	.	TRBJ2-2	.	TGCAGCGTTGGGAAGGTTCAGGGAACCGGGGAGCTGTTTTTT	CSVGKVQGTGELFF
TRBV5-4	.	TRBJ2-7	TRBD2	TGTGCCAGCAGCTCAGGGACTAGCGGTTCCTACGAGCAGTACTTC	CASSSGTSGSYEQYF
TRBV7-9	.	TRBJ1-2	.	TGTGCCAGCAGCCTCAGCGGGGACACGACGGGCGGCTACACCTTC	CASSLSGDTTGGYTF
TRBV10-2	.	TRBJ1-2	TRBD1	TGCGCCAGCAGTGACAGGGGGCAATCTAACTATGGCTACACCTTC	CASSDRGQSNYGYTF
TRBV5-8	.	TRBJ1-2	TRBD1	TGTGCCAGCAGCTTGGGCCGCAGGGGGCGTTTAAGTGGCTACACCTTC	CASSLGRRGRLSGYTF
TRBV5-1	few	TRBJ1-2	.	TGCGCCAGCAGCTGGGGCGACTATGGCTACACCTTC	CASSWGDYGYTF
TRBV7-9	.	TRBJ2-3	.	TGTGCCAGCAGCTTAGATGGAGGGGGAGGGATGGCGCAGTATTTT	CASSLDGGGGMAQYF
TRBV30	.	TRBJ1-2	TRBD1	TGTGCCGGGACAGGGGAAAACTATGGCTACACCTTC	CAGTGENYGYTF
TRBV9	.	TRBJ2-7	TRBD1	TGTGCCAGCAGCGTCACAGGGGCCACCTACGAGCAGTACTTC	CASSVTGATYEQYF
TRBV18	.	TRBJ2-7	TRBD1	TGTGCCAGCTCGCCGGACAGGGGGCAGGGGCAGTACTTC	CASSPDRGQGQYF
TRBV9	.	TRBJ2-7	TRBD1	TGTGCCAGCACCATGGGACAGGGGTCCTACGAGCAGTACTTC	CASTMGQGSYEQYF
TRBV5-4	.	TRBJ2-3	TRBD1	TGTGCCAGCAACCGGGACAGGGGCACAGATACGCAGTATTTT	CASNRDRGTDTQYF